These 12 T cell receptor beta chains share one sample of origin, sequenced in a study of blood T cells in healthy people across ages. The authors ran a second PCR of roughly 6 to 12 cycles using a sample-barcoded 5' primer and a J-beta primer mix. TCRdb itself ran the 5' RACE reads through MiXCR, one entry per CDR3 protein. The sample has more than 700,000 distinct CDR3 sequences, about 55% seen once. The material sequenced was blood. The receptors were gathered from a man older than 75 in good health.

This clonotype was detected only a few times. The chain has TRBV3-1 and TRBJ2-1; maybe TRBD2 (5 bases). The CDR3 covers 16 residues. V was pared by 3 bases and J by 9 bases, with 21 bases between. Germline V gene lookup returns CDR1 LGHDT and CDR2 YNNKEL (reference sequence). The CDR3 DNA sequence: TGTGCCAGCAGCCAGGACCGACTGGCTAGGAGGAGTGAGCAGTTCTTC. This gives the protein CASSQDRLARRSEQFF.

This rearrangement joins TRBV5-1 to TRBJ2-3; D remains ambiguous. Germline CDR1 SGHRS, CDR2 YFSETQ. V was pared by 4 bases and J by 5 bases, with 17 bases between. This CDR3 contains 15 residues. The CDR3 sequence is CASSPQSAPGDTQYF. In DNA form, the CDR3 reads TGCGCCAGCAGCCCCCAATCGGCGCCGGGAGATACGCAGTATTTT. Filled out from reference TRBV5-1 and TRBJ2-3, the complete variable domain reads KAGVTQTPRYLIKTRGQQVTLSCSPISGHRSVSWYQQTPGQGLQFLFEYFSETQRNKGNFPGRFSGRQFSNSRSEMNVSTLELGDSALYLCASSPQSAPGDTQYFGPGTRLTVL.

The genes are TRBV28 and TRBJ2-7; 7 positions agree with TRBD2. Germline V CDR1 and CDR2: MDHEN, SYDVKM. The V and J ends lost 7 bases and 0 bases, in that order; junction bases with no gene match: 6. The CDR3 extends over 14 amino acids. The CDR3, as DNA: TGTGCCAGCACTACCCCGGGGGGCTCCTACGAGCAGTACTTC. This encodes CASTTPGGSYEQYF.

The chain is built from TRBV2 and TRBJ2-4, with 13 bases identical to TRBD2. The J call is uncertain, as TRBJ2-7 better fits the DNA end. Germline values: CDR1 SNHLY, CDR2 FYNNEI. The CDR3 runs to 14 residues. The CDR3 spells CASNRLAGGFEQYF. As DNA, the CDR3 is TGTGCCAGCAACAGACTAGCGGGAGGTTTCGAGCAGTACTTC.

The CDR3 nucleotides read TGTGCCAGCACCCCGACTAGCGGGGTGTCCACCGGGGAGCTGTTTTTT. This gives the protein CASTPTSGVSTGELFF. The V and J genes are TRBV2 and TRBJ2-2; TRBD2 aligns across 11 bases. CDR1 SNHLY and CDR2 FYNNEI come from the germline V gene. The CDR3 loop spans 16 amino acids. V shed 7 bases and J 4 bases; nucleotides not matched to a gene: 8.

The V and J genes are TRBV5-1 and TRBJ2-5; D ambiguous. The better agreement between TRBJ2-7 and the DNA end casts doubt on the J call. CDR1 and CDR2 (germline): SGHRS, YFSETQ. CDR3 length equals 15 residues. CDR3 DNA: TGCGCCAGCAGCTTAGATGGCAGTACTTACTACGAGCAGTACTTC. Amino acids: CASSLDGSTYYEQYF.

The chain has TRBV7-9 and TRBJ2-7; no clear D. V was cut by 5 bases and J by 3 bases, with 11 bases left in between. Germline-derived CDR1 and CDR2 are SEHNR and FQNEAQ (reference sequence). CDR3 length: 13 residues. The CDR3, as DNA: TGTGCCAGCAGCCGAGTCGGTGACTACGAGCAGTACTTC. The encoded protein is CASSRVGDYEQYF. The full variable domain, completed using reference TRBV7-9 and TRBJ2-7, is DTGVSQNPRHKITKRGQNVTFRCDPISEHNRLYWYRQTLGQGPEFLTYFQNEAQLEKSRLLSDRFSAERPKGSFSTLEIQRTEQGDSAMYLCASSRVGDYEQYFGPGTRLTVT.

The chain couples TRBV18 to TRBJ1-5; no reliable D call. The V gene lost 3 bases and the J gene lost 0 bases, with 15 bases spanning the gap. Looked up from germline, CDR1 is KGHSH and CDR2 is LQKENI. The CDR3 has 17 amino acids. The DNA of the CDR3 is TGTGCCAGCTCACCCGTCGGGGAGGGTTATAGCAATCAGCCCCAGCATTTT. Encoded protein: CASSPVGEGYSNQPQHF.

The V and J genes are TRBV12-3 or TRBV12-4 and TRBJ1-4, with 8 bases that match TRBD1. V trimming: 7 bases; J trimming: 13 bases; junction bases outside the gene matches: 14. This CDR3 spans 14 amino acids. In DNA, the CDR3 is TGTGCCAGCACCGCGGACAGGGAAGGATTTAGACTGTTTTTT. Translated, it gives CASTADREGFRLFF.

This sequence joins TRBV2 and TRBJ2-1, with D unclear. The CDR3 has 13 amino acids. Germline CDR1 is SNHLY and CDR2 is FYNNEI. Trimming took off 6 bases at V and 6 bases at J, with 12 bases between the two ends. This chain's CDR3 is CASSQDPINEQFF. In DNA form, the CDR3 reads TGTGCCAGCAGCCAGGACCCCATCAATGAGCAGTTCTTC.

This clonotype was seen a handful of times. The gene calls are TRBV6-1 and TRBJ2-7; D tentatively fits TRBD1 or TRBD2 (5 bases each). The J call may be incorrect, as the DNA end agrees better with TRBJ2-5. This CDR3 spans 17 amino acids. Germline CDR1 and CDR2: MNHNS and SASEGT. CDR3 loop: CASSELPEGLRGETQYF. The DNA of the CDR3 is TGTGCCAGCAGTGAACTCCCAGAGGGGCTTCGGGGAGAGACCCAGTACTTC.

The chain uses TRBV18 and TRBJ2-7; D tentatively fits TRBD1 or TRBD2 (5 bases each). V lost 2 bases and J 6 bases, leaving 14 bases between the germline ends. The CDR3 totals 14 residues. Germline-derived CDR1 and CDR2 are KGHSH and LQKENI. CDR3 amino acids: CASSPRGASPEQYF. In DNA, the CDR3 is TGTGCCAGCTCACCAAGGGGAGCGTCCCCCGAGCAGTACTTC.